This T cell receptor beta chain stems from a study of metastatic and nonmetastatic thyroid tumors. Treatment of any kind had been given to no patient before thyroid surgery. TCRdb reprocessed the PCR reads using MiXCR. The sample comprises 39,000 or so clones, approximately 44% of which are singletons, and 24% rests with the top ten. The V end lost 6 bases, the J end lost 6 bases, and 14 bases lay between the germline ends. Germline V CDR1 and CDR2: MNHNS, SASEGT. The CDR3 sequence is 14 residues long. The sequenced sample was tumor tissue. This TCR was recovered from a male donor with papillary thyroid cancer or a benign thyroid nodule (not recorded which). Some clones in this sample may be carry-over from other donors' samples. V usage is TRBV6-1 and J usage is TRBJ2-2; D is tentatively TRBD1 or TRBD2 (5 bases each). This chain's CDR3 is CASRMDMRAGELFF. The DNA of the CDR3 is TGTGCCAGCAGGATGGACATGAGGGCCGGGGAGCTGTTTTTT.